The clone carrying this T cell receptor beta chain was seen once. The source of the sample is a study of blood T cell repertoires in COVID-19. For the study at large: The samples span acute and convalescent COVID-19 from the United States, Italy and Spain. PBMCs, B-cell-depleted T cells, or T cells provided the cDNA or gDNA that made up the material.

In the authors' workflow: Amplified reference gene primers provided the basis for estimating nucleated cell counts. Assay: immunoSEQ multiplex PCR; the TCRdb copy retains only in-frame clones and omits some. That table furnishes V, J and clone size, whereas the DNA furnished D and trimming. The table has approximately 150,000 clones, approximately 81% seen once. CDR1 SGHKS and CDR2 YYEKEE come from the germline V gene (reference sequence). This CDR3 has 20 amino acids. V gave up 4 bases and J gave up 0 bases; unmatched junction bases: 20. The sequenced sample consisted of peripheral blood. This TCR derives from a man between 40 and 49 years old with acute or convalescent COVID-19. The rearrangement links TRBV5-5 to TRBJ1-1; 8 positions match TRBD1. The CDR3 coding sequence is TGTGCCAGCAGCCCGGGCGACAGGGGCCCTCGGCCTTATATGAACACTGAAGCTTTCTTT. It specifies CASSPGDRGPRPYMNTEAFF. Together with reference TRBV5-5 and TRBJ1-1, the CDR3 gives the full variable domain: DAGVTQSPTHLIKTRGQQVTLRCSPISGHKSVSWYQQVLGQGPQFIFQYYEKEERGRGNFPDRFSARQFPNYSSELNVNALLLGDSALYLCASSPGDRGPRPYMNTEAFFGQGTRLTVV.